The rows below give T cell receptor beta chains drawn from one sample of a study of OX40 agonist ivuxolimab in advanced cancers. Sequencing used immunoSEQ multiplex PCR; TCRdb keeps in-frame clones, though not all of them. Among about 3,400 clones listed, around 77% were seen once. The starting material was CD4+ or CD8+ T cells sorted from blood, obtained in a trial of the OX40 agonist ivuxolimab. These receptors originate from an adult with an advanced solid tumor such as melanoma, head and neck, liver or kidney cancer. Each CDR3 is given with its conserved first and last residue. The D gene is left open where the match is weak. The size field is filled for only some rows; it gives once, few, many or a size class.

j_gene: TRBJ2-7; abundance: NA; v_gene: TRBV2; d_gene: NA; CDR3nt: TGTGCCAGCAGTCCCCCCGGGGCCGAGCAGTACTTC; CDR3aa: CASSPPGAEQYF
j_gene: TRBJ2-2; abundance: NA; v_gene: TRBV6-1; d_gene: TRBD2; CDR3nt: TGTGCCCTGGGGACTAGCGGGACCGGGGAGCTGTTTTTT; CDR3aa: CALGTSGTGELFF
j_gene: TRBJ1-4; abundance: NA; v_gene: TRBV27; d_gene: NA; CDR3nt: TGTGCCAGCAGTCTCAACTACGACGGGGAAAAACTGTTTTTT; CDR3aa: CASSLNYDGEKLFF
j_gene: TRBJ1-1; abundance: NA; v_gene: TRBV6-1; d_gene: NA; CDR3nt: TGTGCCAGCAGTGTATCAGATGAAAGAGAAGTTTTCTTT; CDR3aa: CASSVSDEREVFF
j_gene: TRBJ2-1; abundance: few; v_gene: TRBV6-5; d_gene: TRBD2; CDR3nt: TGTGCCAGCAGTTCGGGACTAGCTGAGCAGTTCTTC; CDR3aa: CASSSGLAEQFF
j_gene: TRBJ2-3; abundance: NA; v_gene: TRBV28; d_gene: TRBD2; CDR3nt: TGTGCCAGCAGTTTTGACCGGGGGGGCCGGGATACGCAGTATTTT; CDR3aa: CASSFDRGGRDTQYF
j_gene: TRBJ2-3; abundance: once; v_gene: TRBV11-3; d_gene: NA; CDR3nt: TGTGCCAGCAGCTCCCAGGGTGATACGCAGTATTTT; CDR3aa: CASSSQGDTQYF
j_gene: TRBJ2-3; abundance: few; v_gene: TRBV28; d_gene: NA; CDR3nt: TGTGCCAGCAGTTTTTTGTCCGGGACAGATACGCAGTATTTT; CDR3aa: CASSFLSGTDTQYF
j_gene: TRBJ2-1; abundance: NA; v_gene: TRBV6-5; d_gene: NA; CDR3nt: TGTGCCAGCAGCATTCAATTGCGGTCCTACAATGAGCAGTTCTTC; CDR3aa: CASSIQLRSYNEQFF
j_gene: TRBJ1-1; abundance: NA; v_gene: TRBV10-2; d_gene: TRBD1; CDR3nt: TGCGCCAGCACCATGGACAGGGTGGCCACTGAAGCTTTCTTT; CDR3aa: CASTMDRVATEAFF
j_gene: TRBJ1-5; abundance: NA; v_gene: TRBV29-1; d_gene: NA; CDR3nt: TGCAGCGTTGAAATGGCCAACAATCAGCCCCAGCATTTT; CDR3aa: CSVEMANNQPQHF
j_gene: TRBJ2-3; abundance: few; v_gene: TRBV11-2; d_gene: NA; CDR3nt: TGTGCCAGCAGCTTAGAGGTTGGGAGGGGGCGGAAAGATACGCAGTATTTT; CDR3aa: CASSLEVGRGRKDTQYF
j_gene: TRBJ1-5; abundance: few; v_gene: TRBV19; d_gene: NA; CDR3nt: TGTGCCAGTAGTATACAGGACGGGGGCAATCAGCCCCAGCATTTT; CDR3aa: CASSIQDGGNQPQHF
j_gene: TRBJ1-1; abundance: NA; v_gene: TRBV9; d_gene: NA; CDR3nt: TGTGCCAGCAGCGGAGTGTACACTGAAGCTTTCTTT; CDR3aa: CASSGVYTEAFF
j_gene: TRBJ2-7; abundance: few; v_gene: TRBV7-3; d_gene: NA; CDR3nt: TGTGCCAGCAGCTTCGGGGGCGCAAACGAGCAGTACTTC; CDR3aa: CASSFGGANEQYF
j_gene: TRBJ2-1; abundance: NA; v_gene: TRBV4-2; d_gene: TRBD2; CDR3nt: TGTGCCAGCAGCCAAGGGAGCGGGGGGGAATACAATGAGCAGTTCTTC; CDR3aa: CASSQGSGGEYNEQFF
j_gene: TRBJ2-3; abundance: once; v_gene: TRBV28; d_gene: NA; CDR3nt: TGTGCCAGCAGTTCCAGACTAGGACTTAGCCTTACGCAGTATTTT; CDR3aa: CASSSRLGLSLTQYF
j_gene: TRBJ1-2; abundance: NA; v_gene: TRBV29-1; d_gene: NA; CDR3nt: TGCAGCGTTGAGACCCCGGGGGCGTACTATGGCTACACCTTC; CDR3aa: CSVETPGAYYGYTF
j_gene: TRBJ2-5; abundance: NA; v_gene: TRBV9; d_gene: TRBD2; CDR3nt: TGTGCCAGCAGCGTAGGGCTAGCGGACCAAGAGACCCAGTACTTC; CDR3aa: CASSVGLADQETQYF
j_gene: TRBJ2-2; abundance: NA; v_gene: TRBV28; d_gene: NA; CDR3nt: TGTGCCAGCAGTTTAAGTAGCGCCTCCGGGGAGCTGTTTTTT; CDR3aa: CASSLSSASGELFF
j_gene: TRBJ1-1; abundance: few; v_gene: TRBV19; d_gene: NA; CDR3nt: TGTGCCAGTAGTACGGGGCTGGGGACTGAAGCTTTCTTT; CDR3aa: CASSTGLGTEAFF
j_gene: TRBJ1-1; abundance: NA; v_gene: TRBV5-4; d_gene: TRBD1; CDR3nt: TGTGCCAGCAGCTGGGGACAGGGCTCGGACACTGAAGCTTTCTTT; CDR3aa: CASSWGQGSDTEAFF
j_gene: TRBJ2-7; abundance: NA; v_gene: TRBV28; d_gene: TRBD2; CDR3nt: TGTGCCAGCAGCCCCCCCGCGGGAGGCCTTCCCTACGAGCAGTACTTC; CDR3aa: CASSPPAGGLPYEQYF
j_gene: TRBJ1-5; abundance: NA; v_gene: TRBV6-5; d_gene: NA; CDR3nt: TGTGCCAGCAGGGTGGGAGGGAGCAATCAGCCCCAGCATTTT; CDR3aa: CASRVGGSNQPQHF
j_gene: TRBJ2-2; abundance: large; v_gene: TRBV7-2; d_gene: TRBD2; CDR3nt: TGTGCCAGCAGGCCCCCTCCGGGACTACAATCGAACACCGGGGAGCTGTTTTTT; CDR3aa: CASRPPPGLQSNTGELFF
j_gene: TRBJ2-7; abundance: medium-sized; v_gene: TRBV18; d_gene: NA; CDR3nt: TGTGCCAGCTCACTACCGGGGTCCTACGAGCAGTACTTC; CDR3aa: CASSLPGSYEQYF
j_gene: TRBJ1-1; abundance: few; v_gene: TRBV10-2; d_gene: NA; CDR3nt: TGCGCCAGCAGTGGTTACGGGGGAAACACTGAAGCTTTCTTT; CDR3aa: CASSGYGGNTEAFF
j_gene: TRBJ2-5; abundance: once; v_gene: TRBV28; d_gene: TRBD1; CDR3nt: TGTGCCAGCAGCTTGACGATATCGTGGGACAGCATTCAAGAGACCCAGTACTTC; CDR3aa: CASSLTISWDSIQETQYF
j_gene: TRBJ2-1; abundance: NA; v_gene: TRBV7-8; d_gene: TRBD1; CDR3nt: TGTGCCAGCAGTGACCCGGGACAGGGCCGATCGGGGCAGTTCTTC; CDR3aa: CASSDPGQGRSGQFF
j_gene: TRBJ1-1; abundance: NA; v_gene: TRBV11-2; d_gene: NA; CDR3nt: TGTGTCAGCAGCTTTAGGACAGAATTAAACACTGAAGCTTTCTTT; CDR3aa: CVSSFRTELNTEAFF
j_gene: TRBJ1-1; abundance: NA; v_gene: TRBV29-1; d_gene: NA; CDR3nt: TGCAGCGTTTTCCGGACAGATCTAACCCCTGAAGCTTTCTTT; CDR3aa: CSVFRTDLTPEAFF
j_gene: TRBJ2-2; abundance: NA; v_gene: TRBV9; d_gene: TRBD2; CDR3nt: TGTGCCAGCAGCCCCCGACTAGCGGGGGCCTTCACCGGGGAGCTGTTTTTT; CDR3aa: CASSPRLAGAFTGELFF
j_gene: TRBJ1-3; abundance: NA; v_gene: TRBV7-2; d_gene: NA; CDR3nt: TGTGCCAGCAGCTTAGGGGTGAGCTCTGGAAACACCATATATTTT; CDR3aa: CASSLGVSSGNTIYF
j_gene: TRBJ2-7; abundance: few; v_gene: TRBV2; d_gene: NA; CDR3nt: TGTGCCAGCAGTGAGGTTATCGAGCAGTACTTC; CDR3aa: CASSEVIEQYF
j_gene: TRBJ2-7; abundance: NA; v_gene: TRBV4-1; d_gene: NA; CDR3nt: TGCGCCAGCAGCCCCGGAACAACAGGGTTCGGGGAGCAGTACTTC; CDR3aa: CASSPGTTGFGEQYF
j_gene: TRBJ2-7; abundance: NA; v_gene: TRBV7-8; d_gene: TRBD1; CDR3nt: TGTGCCAGCAGCCAAGCAGGGGGAAACTACGAGCAGTACTTC; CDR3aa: CASSQAGGNYEQYF
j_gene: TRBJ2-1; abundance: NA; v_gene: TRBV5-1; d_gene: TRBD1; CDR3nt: TGCGCCAGCAGCTTGGATCCGGGACAGGTCGCTATCGGTGAGCAGTTCTTC; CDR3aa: CASSLDPGQVAIGEQFF
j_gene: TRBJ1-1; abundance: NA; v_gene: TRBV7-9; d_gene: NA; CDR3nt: TGTGCCAGGGACCGACACGAGGGCACTGAAGCTTTCTTT; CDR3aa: CARDRHEGTEAFF
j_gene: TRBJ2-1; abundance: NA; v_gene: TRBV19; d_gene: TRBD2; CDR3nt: TGTGCCAGTAGTATCGGCGGGAGTTTTAATGAGCAGTTCTTC; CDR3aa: CASSIGGSFNEQFF
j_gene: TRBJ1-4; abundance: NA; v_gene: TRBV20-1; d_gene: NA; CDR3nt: TGCAGTGCTGCAACTAATGAAAAACTGTTTTTT; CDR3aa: CSAATNEKLFF
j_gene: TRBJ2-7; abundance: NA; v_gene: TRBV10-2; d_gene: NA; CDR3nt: TGCGCCAGCAGTGGACGGGGTCCCTACGAGCAGTACTTC; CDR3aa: CASSGRGPYEQYF
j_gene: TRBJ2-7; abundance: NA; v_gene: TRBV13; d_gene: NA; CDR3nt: TGTGCCAGCAGCTTAGGTACCACCCCCGGGCAGTACTTC; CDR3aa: CASSLGTTPGQYF
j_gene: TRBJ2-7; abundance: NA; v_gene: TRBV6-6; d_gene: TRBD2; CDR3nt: TGTGCCAGCGGGGGACTAGCGAACTACGAGCAGTACTTC; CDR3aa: CASGGLANYEQYF
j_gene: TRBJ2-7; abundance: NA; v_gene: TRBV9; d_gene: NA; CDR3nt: TGTGCCAGCAGCGCTGGAACAGGGACCTTTGTCTACGAGCAGTACTTC; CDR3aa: CASSAGTGTFVYEQYF
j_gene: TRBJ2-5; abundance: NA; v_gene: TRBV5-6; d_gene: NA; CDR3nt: TGTGCCAGCAGCTCCGTCGTCGAGGGGAACTACTTC; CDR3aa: CASSSVVEGNYF
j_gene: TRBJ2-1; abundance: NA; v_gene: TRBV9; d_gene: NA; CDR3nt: TGTGCCAGCTCTCTTACGGGGCCGACGGGGAATGAGCAGTTCTTC; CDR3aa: CASSLTGPTGNEQFF